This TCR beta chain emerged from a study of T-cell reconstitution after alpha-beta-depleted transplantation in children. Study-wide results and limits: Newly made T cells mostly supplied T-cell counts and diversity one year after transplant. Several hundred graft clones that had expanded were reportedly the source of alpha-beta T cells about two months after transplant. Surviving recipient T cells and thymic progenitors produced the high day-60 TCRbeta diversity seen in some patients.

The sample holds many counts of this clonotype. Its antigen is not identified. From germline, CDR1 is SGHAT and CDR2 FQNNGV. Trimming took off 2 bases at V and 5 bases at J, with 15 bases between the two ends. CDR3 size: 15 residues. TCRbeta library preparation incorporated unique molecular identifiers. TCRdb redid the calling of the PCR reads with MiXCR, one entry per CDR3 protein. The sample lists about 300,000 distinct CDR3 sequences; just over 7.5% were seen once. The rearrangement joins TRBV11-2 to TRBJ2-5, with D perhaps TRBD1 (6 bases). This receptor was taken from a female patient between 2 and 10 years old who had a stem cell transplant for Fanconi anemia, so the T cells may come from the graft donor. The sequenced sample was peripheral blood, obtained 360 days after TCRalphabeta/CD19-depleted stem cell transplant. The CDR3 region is CASSLSGGGRETQYF. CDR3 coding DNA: TGTGCCAGCAGCTTATCTGGGGGCGGCCGGGAGACCCAGTACTTC.